This TCR beta chain was recorded in a study of blood T cell repertoires in COVID-19 (TCRdb year 2020). Study-wide context: The collaborator samples originated in the United States, Italy and Spain and spanned the acute and convalescent phases of COVID-19. A freely available public database, intended as a resource for researchers studying the immune response to SARS-CoV-2, is where the repertoires were released. The material from the prospective study consisted of cDNA or gDNA derived from T cells, B-cell-depleted T cells, or PBMCs. HLA class I and class II types, where available, came from metadata supplied by the sample provider rather than from assay-based typing. Samples came from the ongoing ImmuneRACE study (first 160 participants) plus 1,254 subjects from 6 global collaborators. Nearly every sample came with metadata listing a de-identified subject ID, COVID-19 status, age in years and sex. Subjects who had been exposed to COVID-19, were actively infected with it, or had recovered from it provided the deeply sampled blood TCRbeta repertoires that made up the dataset.

CDR1 and CDR2 are drawn from the germline V gene (reference sequence): LNHDA, SQIVND. Reading from cysteine to phenylalanine, the CDR3 counts 14 amino acids. Only the CDR3 portion is preserved as DNA: 42 bases, with reading frame beginning at the first base. Unmatched junction bases come to 7, with V trimmed by 5 bases and J by 5 bases. Broader findings and caveats from the paper: Clinical and demographic metadata were provided uncurated, with the amount varying by source and participant.

Another Seattle source contributed samples from volunteer blood donors who had recovered from COVID-19. Collaborating institutions collected whole blood in K2EDTA tubes following their own protocols. For TCRbeta analysis, collaborators shipped samples as frozen whole blood, isolated PBMCs, or DNA extracted from either of those sample types. Of note for this clone: Which antigen it targets is not known. The sample holds no much larger clone one base away, and base qualities are not on file.

TCRbeta CDR3 regions were amplified from genomic DNA by means of the immunoSEQ Assay, a bias-controlled multiplex PCR. In the original analysis: The number of nucleated cells in each sample was estimated by amplification of reference gene primers within the assay. Sequence reads were collapsed and filtered to measure the absolute abundance of every unique TCRbeta CDR3 rearrangement. Productive Simpson clonality was computed per sample as the square root of Simpson's diversity index over productive rearrangements. The table comes from immuneACCESS by way of TCRdb, which keeps in-frame sequences with V and J called. Part of the clones is missing from these tables; in studies checked, under half for an unresolved V gene and the rest for unknown reasons. That table furnishes V, J and clone size, whereas the DNA furnished D and trimming. This sample holds about 170,000 clones; roughly 86% were observed only once. Of the sample, more than 7.5% falls within the top ten clones.

This receptor was obtained from a man aged 35 to 55 who had recovered from COVID-19. What was sequenced was peripheral blood. Recombination joined TRBV19 with TRBJ2-5; the junction holds 8 bases that match TRBD1. The nucleotide sequence reads as follows: TGTGCCAGTAGTGCCGGACAGGGTTGGGAGACCCAGTACTTC. Its protein reads: CASSAGQGWETQYF. Supplemented by the reference TRBV19 and TRBJ2-5 proteins around the CDR3, the complete variable domain is DGGITQSPKYLFRKEGQNVTLSCEQNLNHDAMYWYRQDPGQGLRLIYYSQIVNDFQKGDIAEGYSVSREKKESFPLTVTSAQKNPTAFYLCASSAGQGWETQYFGPGTRLLVL.